These T cell receptor beta chains were read from a single sample in a study of T cell repertoires in cytomegalovirus infection. MiXCR, applied by TCRdb to the reads, yields one record per CDR3 protein. The sample shows about 130,000 distinct CDR3 sequences, approximately 9.2% of them seen only once. Input material: PBMCs. The receptor set was obtained from a human donor in good health (CMV status not recorded). Some clones in this sample may be carry-over from other donors' samples. The CDR3 runs from the conserved cysteine through the conserved F or W. Each record gives: V gene, J gene, clone size, D gene, CDR3 protein, CDR3 DNA. D genes are given only for firm matches. Rows may omit the clone size; those that give it use once, few, many or a size class.

>TRBV27|TRBJ1-2|.|.
CASKADNYGYTF
TGTGCCAGCAAGGCGGATAACTATGGCTACACCTTC
>TRBV6-5|TRBJ1-2|many|.
CASWEGYYGYTF
TGTGCCAGCTGGGAAGGATACTATGGCTACACCTTC
>TRBV7-2|TRBJ1-4|many|.
CASSLGGTGNEKLFF
TGTGCCAGCAGCTTAGGGGGAACAGGAAATGAAAAACTGTTTTTT
>TRBV6-5|TRBJ2-4|few|TRBD1
CASSSPAAGGHNIQYF
TGTGCCAGCAGTTCCCCCGCGGCAGGGGGCCATAACATTCAGTACTTC
>TRBV7-3|TRBJ1-1|many|TRBD1
CASSPDRGPPNTEAFF
TGTGCCAGCAGTCCAGACAGGGGACCACCGAACACTGAAGCTTTCTTT
>TRBV12-3/TRBV12-4|TRBJ2-7|.|.
CASSLMTNKEQYF
TGTGCCAGCAGTTTAATGACTAATAAAGAGCAGTACTTC
>TRBV19|TRBJ2-1|few|TRBD1
CASSQGAYNEQFF
TGTGCCAGTAGTCAGGGGGCCTACAATGAGCAGTTCTTC
>TRBV20-1|TRBJ2-3|few|.
CSARFGGPDTQYF
TGCAGTGCTCGGTTTGGGGGGCCAGATACGCAGTATTTT
>TRBV7-3|TRBJ2-5|many|TRBD2
CASSLGSSGGRETQYF
TGTGCCAGCAGCTTAGGGTCTAGCGGGGGCCGGGAGACCCAGTACTTC
>TRBV14|TRBJ2-5|.|TRBD1
CASSQHTGTGQETQYF
TGTGCCAGCAGCCAACACACCGGGACAGGCCAAGAGACCCAGTACTTC
>TRBV2|TRBJ2-7|.|.
CASRVDSSYEQYF
TGTGCCAGCAGGGTAGATAGCTCCTACGAGCAGTACTTC
>TRBV19|TRBJ2-1|few|.
CASTRSRPGNEQFF
TGTGCCAGTACCCGGTCCCGCCCGGGCAATGAGCAGTTCTTC
>TRBV27|TRBJ2-7|many|.
CASSLSRAGDEQYF
TGTGCCAGCAGTTTATCCCGTGCAGGGGACGAGCAGTACTTC
>TRBV7-2|TRBJ2-7|many|.
CASSSSPYEQYF
TGTGCCAGCAGCTCGAGTCCCTACGAGCAGTACTTC
>TRBV10-3|TRBJ1-1|few|.
CAITGAISAEAFF
TGTGCCATCACGGGGGCGATTAGCGCTGAAGCTTTCTTT
>TRBV7-9|TRBJ2-2|many|TRBD1
CASSSRTGETNTGELFF
TGTGCCAGCAGCTCCCGGACAGGGGAAACGAACACCGGGGAGCTGTTTTTT
>TRBV15|TRBJ2-2|many|.
CATSRDYTGELFF
TGTGCCACCAGCAGAGATTACACCGGGGAGCTGTTTTTT
>TRBV14|TRBJ2-3|few|.
CASSLVDSDTQYF
TGTGCCAGCAGCCTAGTGGATTCAGATACGCAGTATTTT